The 3 T cell receptor beta chains given below trace back to one sample, sequenced in a study of cytomegalovirus exposure and HLA in healthy donors (dated by TCRdb to between 2016 and 2019). Library preparation employed the immunoSEQ multiplex PCR assay. For the multiplex PCR, a mixture combining 60 forward primers for TCR Vbeta segments and 13 reverse primers for TCR Jbeta segments was used. Not all clones reach the TCRdb copy of this immuneACCESS table, which keeps in-frame sequences only. Checked studies attribute under half of the gap to unresolved V genes and leave the rest unexplained. A total of 85,000 to 100,000 clones appear in this sample, 80% to 90% of them only once. The ten largest make up around 5.6% of the sample. The source material was PBMCs. These receptors originate from a woman in her late teens or twenties in good health and CMV-seropositive.

V is TRBV5-6 and J is TRBJ1-6; TRBD1 matches 12 bases. The germline V gene encodes CDR1 SGHDT and CDR2 YYEEEE. The V segment lost 2 bases and the J segment 9 bases; nucleotides outside the gene matches: 6. The CDR3 is made up of 16 amino acids. The DNA for the CDR3 is TGTGCCAGCAGCTTTTCCGGGACAGGGGGCGGTTCACCCCTCCACTTT. It encodes CASSFSGTGGGSPLHF. The full variable domain, rest sourced from reference TRBV5-6 and TRBJ1-6, is DAGVTQSPTHLIKTRGQQVTLRCSPKSGHDTVSWYQQALGQGPQFIFQYYEEEERQRGNFPDRFSGHQFPNYSSELNVNALLLGDSALYLCASSFSGTGGGSPLHFGNGTRLTVT.

The V and J genes are TRBV9 and TRBJ2-6, with D tentatively TRBD1 (5 bases). V lost 0 bases to trimming and J lost 0 bases, with 19 bases between them. Per the germline V gene, CDR1 is SGDLS and CDR2 is YYNGEE. The CDR3 has 20 residues. The CDR3 DNA reads TGTGCCAGCAGCGTAGAGGACAAAGGACAAAAGAGCTCTGGGGCCAACGTCCTGACTTTC. The encoded protein is CASSVEDKGQKSSGANVLTF.

This clone has a single count. The chain is built from TRBV18 and TRBJ1-5, with 7 bases that match TRBD1. Germline V gene sequence: CDR1 KGHSH, CDR2 LQKENI. V dropped 8 bases and J dropped 2; count of bases not matched to a gene: 3. The CDR3 has 13 amino acids. CDR3 protein: CASQTGRNQPQHF. CDR3 DNA: TGTGCCAGCCAGACAGGGCGCAATCAGCCCCAGCATTTT.